This paragraph reports one T cell receptor (beta chain). The sample is drawn from a study of blood T cell repertoires in COVID-19. This CDR3 is built from 15 residues. Germline V gene lookup returns CDR1 SGHRS and CDR2 YFSETQ. Trimming took 4 bases from V and 8 from J; bases not matched to a gene: 9. In the authors' workflow: Amplified reference gene primers provided the basis for estimating nucleated cell counts. TCRdb's copy holds only in-frame clones and misses some; the assay was immunoSEQ multiplex PCR. V and J calls and clone size follow that table, whereas D and trimming were derived from the DNA. The sample consists of some 150,000 clones, roughly 88% of them appearing once.

This sequence joins TRBV5-1 and TRBJ1-2, with 12 positions matching TRBD1. What was sequenced was peripheral blood. This sequence was found in a woman between 55 and 75 years old with COVID-19, enrolled during active disease. CDR3 DNA sequence: TGCGCCAGCAGCGACCGGGGACAGGGGGCGCTCGGCTACACCTTC. Amino acids: CASSDRGQGALGYTF.